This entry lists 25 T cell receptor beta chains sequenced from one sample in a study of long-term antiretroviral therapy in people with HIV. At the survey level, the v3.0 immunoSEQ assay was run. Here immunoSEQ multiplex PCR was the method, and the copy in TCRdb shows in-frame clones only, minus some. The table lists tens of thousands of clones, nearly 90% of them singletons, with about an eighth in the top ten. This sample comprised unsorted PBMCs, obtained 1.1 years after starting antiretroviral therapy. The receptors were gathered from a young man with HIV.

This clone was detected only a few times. This CDR3 is CASWTANYGYTF. In DNA, the CDR3 is TGTGCCAGTTGGACGGCTAACTATGGCTACACCTTC. The chain carries TRBV19 and TRBJ1-2; D not certain. The V end was cut by 8 bases, the J end by 0 bases, with 7 bases between. This CDR3 spans 12 amino acids. In germline, CDR1 is LNHDA, CDR2 SQIVND (reference sequence). The variable domain in full, completed from reference TRBV19 and TRBJ1-2, reads DGGITQSPKYLFRKEGQNVTLSCEQNLNHDAMYWYRQDPGQGLRLIYYSQIVNDFQKGDIAEGYSVSREKKESFPLTVTSAQKNPTAFYLCASWTANYGYTFGSGTRLTVV.

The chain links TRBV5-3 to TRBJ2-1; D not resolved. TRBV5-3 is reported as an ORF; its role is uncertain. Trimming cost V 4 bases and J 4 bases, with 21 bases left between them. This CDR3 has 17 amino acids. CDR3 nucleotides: TGTGCCAGAAGCCTCCCCCGTCCAGGAAGAGTTTACAATGAGCAGTTCTTC. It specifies CARSLPRPGRVYNEQFF.

The CDR3 DNA reads as TGTGCCAGTAGTTCCCAGGTCACAGGGAGGATTAACTATGGCTACACCTTC. The encoded protein is CASSSQVTGRINYGYTF. The V and J genes are TRBV19 and TRBJ1-2; D is perhaps TRBD1 (6 bases). This CDR3 contains 17 residues. The V and J ends lost 5 bases and 1 base respectively, with 20 bases between them. Germline V gene data show CDR1 as LNHDA and CDR2 as SQIVND (reference sequence).

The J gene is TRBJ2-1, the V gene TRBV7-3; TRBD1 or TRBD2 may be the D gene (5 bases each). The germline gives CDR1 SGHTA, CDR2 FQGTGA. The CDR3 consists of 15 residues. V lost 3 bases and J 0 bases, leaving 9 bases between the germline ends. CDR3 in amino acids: CASSFEGLSYNEQFF. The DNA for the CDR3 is TGTGCCAGCAGCTTTGAGGGGCTCTCCTACAATGAGCAGTTCTTC.

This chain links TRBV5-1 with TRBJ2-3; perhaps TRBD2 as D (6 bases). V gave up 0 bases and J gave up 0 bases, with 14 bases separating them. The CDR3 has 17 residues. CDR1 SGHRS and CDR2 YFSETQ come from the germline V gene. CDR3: CASSLDRTISSTDTQYF. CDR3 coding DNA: TGCGCCAGCAGCTTGGACAGGACTATTTCTAGCACAGATACGCAGTATTTT.

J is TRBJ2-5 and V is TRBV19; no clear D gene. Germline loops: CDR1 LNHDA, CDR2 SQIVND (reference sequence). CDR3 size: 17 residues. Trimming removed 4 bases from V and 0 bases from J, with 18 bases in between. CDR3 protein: CASSTGYHSPYQETQYF. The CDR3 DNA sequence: TGTGCCAGTAGTACTGGGTACCACAGTCCGTACCAAGAGACCCAGTACTTC.

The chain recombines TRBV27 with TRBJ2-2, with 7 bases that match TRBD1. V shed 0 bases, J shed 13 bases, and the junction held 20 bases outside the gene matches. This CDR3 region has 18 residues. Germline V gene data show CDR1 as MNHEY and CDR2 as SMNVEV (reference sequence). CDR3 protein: CASSLSGYGTALHMALFF. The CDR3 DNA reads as TGTGCCAGCAGTTTATCCGGGTACGGGACAGCTCTCCACATGGCGCTGTTTTTT.

CDR3 DNA: TGTGCCAGCCTCAGGGAGTTAAATCAGCCCCAGCATTTT. It is translated as CASLRELNQPQHF. The chain uses TRBV2 and TRBJ1-5, with a tentative D call TRBD1 (5 bases). V was shortened by 8 bases and J by 4 bases, with 12 bases between the two germline ends. The germline gives CDR1 SNHLY, CDR2 FYNNEI. The CDR3 extends over 13 amino acids.

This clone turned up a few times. The CDR3: CASKWPGGAFF. CDR3 bases: TGTGCCAGCAAGTGGCCAGGCGGAGCTTTCTTT. The V and J genes are TRBV5-5 and TRBJ1-1; D is unresolved. Trimming stripped 6 bases from V and 10 bases from J, with 13 bases between. Germline V lookup: CDR1 SGHKS, CDR2 YYEKEE (reference sequence). The CDR3 contains 11 residues. Filled out from reference TRBV5-5 and TRBJ1-1, the complete variable domain reads DAGVTQSPTHLIKTRGQQVTLRCSPISGHKSVSWYQQVLGQGPQFIFQYYEKEERGRGNFPDRFSARQFPNYSSELNVNALLLGDSALYLCASKWPGGAFFGQGTRLTVV.

The CDR3 here is CASSLVRSTGAHETQYF. The CDR3, as DNA: TGTGCCAGCAGCTTAGTTCGGTCGACTGGGGCTCACGAGACCCAGTACTTC. The V and J genes are TRBV11-2 and TRBJ2-5, with a weak D call TRBD1 (5 bases). The germline CDR1 and CDR2 sequences are SGHAT and FQNNGV. V lost 1 base and J lost 5, with 20 bases in between. The CDR3 is 17 residues long.

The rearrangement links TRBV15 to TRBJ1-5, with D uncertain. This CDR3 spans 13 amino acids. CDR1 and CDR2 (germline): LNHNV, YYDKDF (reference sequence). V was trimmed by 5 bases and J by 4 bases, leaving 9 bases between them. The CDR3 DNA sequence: TGTGCCACCAGCTCTGGCGGGAATCAGCCCCAGCATTTT. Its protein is CATSSGGNQPQHF. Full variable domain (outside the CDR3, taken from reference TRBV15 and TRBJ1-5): DAMVIQNPRYQVTQFGKPVTLSCSQTLNHNVMYWYQQKSSQAPKLLFHYYDKDFNNEADTPDNFQSRRPNTSFCFLDIRSPGLGDTAMYLCATSSGGNQPQHFGDGTRLSIL.

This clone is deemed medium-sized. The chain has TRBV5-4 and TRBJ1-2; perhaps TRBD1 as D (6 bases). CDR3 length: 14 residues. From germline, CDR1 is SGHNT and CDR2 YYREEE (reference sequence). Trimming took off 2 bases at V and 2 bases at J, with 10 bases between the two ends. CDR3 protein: CASSFQGMNYGYTF. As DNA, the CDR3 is TGTGCCAGCAGCTTTCAGGGGATGAACTATGGCTACACCTTC.

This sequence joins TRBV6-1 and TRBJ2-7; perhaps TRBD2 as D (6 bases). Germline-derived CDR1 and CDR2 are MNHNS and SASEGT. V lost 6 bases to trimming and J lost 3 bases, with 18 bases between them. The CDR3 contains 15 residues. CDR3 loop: CASSQGIAVGYEQYF. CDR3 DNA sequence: TGTGCCAGCAGCCAAGGAATAGCGGTAGGCTACGAGCAGTACTTC.

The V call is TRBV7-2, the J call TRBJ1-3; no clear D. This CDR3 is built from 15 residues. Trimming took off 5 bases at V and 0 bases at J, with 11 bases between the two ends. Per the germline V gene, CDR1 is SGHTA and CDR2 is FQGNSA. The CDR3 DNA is TGTGCCAGCAGCCAAGACCGCACCTCTGGAAACACCATATATTTT. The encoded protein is CASSQDRTSGNTIYF.

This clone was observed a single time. The CDR3, as DNA: TGTGCCAGCAGCTTAGCGGGAGGGGGCAGTGGGCCCTACAATGAGCAGTTCTTC. Its protein product is CASSLAGGGSGPYNEQFF. V usage is TRBV11-2 and J usage is TRBJ2-1; D is possibly TRBD2 (8 bases). In germline, CDR1 is SGHAT, CDR2 FQNNGV. V lost 1 base to trimming and J lost 2 bases, with 18 bases between them. CDR3 length: 18 residues.

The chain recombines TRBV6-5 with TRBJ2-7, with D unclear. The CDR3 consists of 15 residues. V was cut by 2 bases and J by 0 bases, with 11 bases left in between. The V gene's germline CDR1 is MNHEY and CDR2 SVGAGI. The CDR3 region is CASSYTAENSYEQYF. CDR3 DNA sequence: TGTGCCAGCAGTTACACCGCGGAAAACTCCTACGAGCAGTACTTC.

The CDR3 DNA is TGTGCCAGCAGGAAACCCGGGACAGGGGGCGGGCAGTACTTC. This codes for CASRKPGTGGGQYF. The gene calls are TRBV11-2 and TRBJ2-7, with 12 bases that match TRBD1. V was clipped by 6 bases and J by 9 bases; unmatched bases: 9. Germline CDR1 and CDR2: SGHAT and FQNNGV. The length of the CDR3 is 14 residues.

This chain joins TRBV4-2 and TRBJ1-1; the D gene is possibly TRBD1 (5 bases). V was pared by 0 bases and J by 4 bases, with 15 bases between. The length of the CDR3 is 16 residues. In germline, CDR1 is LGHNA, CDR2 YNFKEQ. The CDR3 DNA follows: TGTGCCAGCAGCCAAGAAAGGGGACGCAGGCTCACTGAAGCTTTCTTT. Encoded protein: CASSQERGRRLTEAFF.

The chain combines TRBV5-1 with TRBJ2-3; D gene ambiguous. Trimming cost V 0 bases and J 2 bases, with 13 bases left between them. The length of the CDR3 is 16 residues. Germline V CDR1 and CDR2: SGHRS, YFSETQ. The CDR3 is CASSLEVTRITDTQYF. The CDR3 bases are TGCGCCAGCAGCTTGGAGGTCACCAGAATCACAGATACGCAGTATTTT.

The CDR3 region has the DNA TGTGCCAGCAGCGTGGGACGGCGCAATCAGCCCCAGCATTTT. Its translation: CASSVGRRNQPQHF. The rearrangement links TRBV5-6 to TRBJ1-5; tentative D call: TRBD1 (5 bases). The CDR3 extends over 14 amino acids. Germline V gene data show CDR1 as SGHDT and CDR2 as YYEEEE. Deletions cut 4 bases from V and 2 bases from J, with 10 bases between.

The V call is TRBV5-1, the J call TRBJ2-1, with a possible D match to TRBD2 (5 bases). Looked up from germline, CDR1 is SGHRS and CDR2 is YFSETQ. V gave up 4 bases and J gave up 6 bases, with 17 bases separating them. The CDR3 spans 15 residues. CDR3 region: CASSLDSPRSNEQFF. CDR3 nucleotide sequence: TGCGCCAGCAGCCTGGACTCCCCCAGGTCCAATGAGCAGTTCTTC.

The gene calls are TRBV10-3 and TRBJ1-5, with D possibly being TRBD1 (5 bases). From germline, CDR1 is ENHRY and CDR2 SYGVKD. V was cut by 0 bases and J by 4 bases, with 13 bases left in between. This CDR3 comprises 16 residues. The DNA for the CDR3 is TGTGCCATCAGTGAGTCGTTCGGGGGGGGGAATCAGCCCCAGCATTTT. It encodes CAISESFGGGNQPQHF.

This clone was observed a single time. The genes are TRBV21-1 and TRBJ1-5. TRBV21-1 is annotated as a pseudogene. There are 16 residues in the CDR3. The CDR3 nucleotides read TGTGCCAGCAGCAAATGCCGCCGAGGAAGCAATCAGCCCCAGCATTTT. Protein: CASSKCRRGSNQPQHF.

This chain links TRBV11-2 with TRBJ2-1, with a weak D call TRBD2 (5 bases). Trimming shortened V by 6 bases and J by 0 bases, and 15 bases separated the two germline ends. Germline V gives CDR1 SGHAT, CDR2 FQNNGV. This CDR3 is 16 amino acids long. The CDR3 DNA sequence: TGTGCCAGCAGTCGTTACGCGGGCAGCTCCTACAATGAGCAGTTCTTC. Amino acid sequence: CASSRYAGSSYNEQFF.

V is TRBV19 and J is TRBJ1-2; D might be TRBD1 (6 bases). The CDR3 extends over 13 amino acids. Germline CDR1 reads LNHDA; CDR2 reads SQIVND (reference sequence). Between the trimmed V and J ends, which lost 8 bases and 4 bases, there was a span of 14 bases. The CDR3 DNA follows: TGTGCCAGTCGGGGGCGTGGGGGCTATGGCTACACCTTC. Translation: CASRGRGGYGYTF.